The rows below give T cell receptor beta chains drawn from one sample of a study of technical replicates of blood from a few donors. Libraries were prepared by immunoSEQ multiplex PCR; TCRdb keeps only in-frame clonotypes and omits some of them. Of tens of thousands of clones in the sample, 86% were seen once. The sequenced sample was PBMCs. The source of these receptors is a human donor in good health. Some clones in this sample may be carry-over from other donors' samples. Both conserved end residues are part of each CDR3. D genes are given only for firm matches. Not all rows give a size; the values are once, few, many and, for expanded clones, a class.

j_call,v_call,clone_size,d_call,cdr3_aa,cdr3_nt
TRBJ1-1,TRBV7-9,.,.,CASSSNSGVPEAFF,TGTGCCAGCAGCTCCAATTCGGGGGTTCCTGAAGCTTTCTTT
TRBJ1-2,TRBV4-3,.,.,CASSQGWRNGYTF,TGCGCCAGCAGCCAAGGGTGGAGAAATGGCTACACCTTC
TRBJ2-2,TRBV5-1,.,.,CASSFTGTLSGELFF,TGCGCCAGCAGCTTTACCGGGACTTTATCCGGGGAGCTGTTTTTT
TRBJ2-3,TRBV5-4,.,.,CASCIKTGTSTDTQYF,TGTGCCAGCTGCATCAAGACAGGTACTAGCACAGATACGCAGTATTTT
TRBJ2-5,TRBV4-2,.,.,CASSGSREGGETQYF,TGTGCCAGCAGCGGATCCCGGGAAGGGGGTGAGACCCAGTACTTC
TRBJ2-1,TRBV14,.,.,CASSQTFYPGQVGDEQFF,TGTGCCAGCAGCCAAACATTCTACCCCGGACAAGTGGGCGATGAGCAGTTCTTC
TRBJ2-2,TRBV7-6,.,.,CASSTNTGELFF,TGTGCCAGCAGTACTAACACCGGGGAGCTGTTTTTT
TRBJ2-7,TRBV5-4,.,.,CASSLVDGSYEQYF,TGTGCCAGCAGCTTGGTTGACGGGAGCTACGAGCAGTACTTC
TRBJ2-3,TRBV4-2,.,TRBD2,CASSQDPRTSGGKGDTQYF,TGTGCCAGCAGCCAAGATCCAAGGACTAGCGGGGGGAAGGGAGATACGCAGTATTTT
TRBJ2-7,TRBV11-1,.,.,CASSQNPGGTGYEQYF,TGTGCCAGCAGCCAGAACCCCGGCGGGACCGGCTACGAGCAGTACTTC
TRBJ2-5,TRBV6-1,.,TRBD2,CASTSGGAGETQYF,TGTGCCAGCACTAGCGGGGGGGCCGGAGAGACCCAGTACTTC
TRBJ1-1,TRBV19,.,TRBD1,CASSIPGQSSEAFF,TGTGCCAGTAGTATTCCGGGACAGTCTTCTGAAGCTTTCTTT
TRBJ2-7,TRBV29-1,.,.,CSVGGPTFYEQYF,TGCAGCGTTGGGGGGCCGACTTTCTACGAGCAGTACTTC
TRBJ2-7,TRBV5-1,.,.,CASSRDTYEQYF,TGCGCCAGCAGCCGTGACACTTACGAGCAGTACTTC
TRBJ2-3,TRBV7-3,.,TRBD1,CASSLPGRGLADTQYF,TGTGCCAGCAGCTTACCAGGCAGGGGGTTGGCAGATACGCAGTATTTT
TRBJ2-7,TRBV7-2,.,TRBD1,CASSPRDRSFGEQYF,TGTGCCAGCAGCCCCCGGGACAGGTCATTTGGTGAGCAGTACTTC
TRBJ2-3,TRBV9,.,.,CASSVAILSGRSTDTQYF,TGTGCCAGCAGCGTAGCAATCCTCAGCGGCCGAAGCACAGATACGCAGTATTTT
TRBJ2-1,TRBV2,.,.,CASSDPIYNEQFF,TGTGCCAGCAGTGACCCCATTTACAATGAGCAGTTCTTC
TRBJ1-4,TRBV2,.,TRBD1,CASRQGQNNEKLFF,TGTGCCAGCAGACAGGGACAGAATAATGAAAAACTGTTTTTT
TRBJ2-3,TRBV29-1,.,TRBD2,CSVEVLAGWVDTQYF,TGCAGCGTTGAAGTACTAGCGGGATGGGTAGATACGCAGTATTTT
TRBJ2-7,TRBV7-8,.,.,CASSLLDTYEQYF,TGTGCCAGCAGCTTATTAGATACCTACGAGCAGTACTTC
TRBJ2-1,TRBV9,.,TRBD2,CASTTGTSSVGEQFF,TGTGCCAGCACCACCGGGACTAGCAGTGTCGGGGAGCAGTTCTTC
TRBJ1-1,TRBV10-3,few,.,CAISERGRNTEAFF,TGTGCCATCAGTGAGCGGGGGAGGAACACTGAAGCTTTCTTT
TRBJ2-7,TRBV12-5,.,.,CARTQQGSYEQYF,TGTGCTAGGACACAACAGGGTTCCTACGAGCAGTACTTC
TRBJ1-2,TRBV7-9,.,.,CASNQGGLYGYTF,TGTGCCAGCAATCAAGGAGGACTCTATGGCTACACCTTC
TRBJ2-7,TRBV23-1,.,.,CASSQSSGQGSYEQYF,TGCGCCAGCAGTCAATCGAGTGGGCAGGGGTCCTACGAGCAGTACTTC
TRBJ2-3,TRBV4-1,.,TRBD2,CASSRGLDGDTQYF,TGCGCCAGCAGCCGAGGACTAGATGGAGATACGCAGTATTTT
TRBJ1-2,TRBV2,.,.,CASSEGRGWNYGYTF,TGTGCCAGCAGTGAAGGGCGAGGGTGGAACTATGGCTACACCTTC
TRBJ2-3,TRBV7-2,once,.,CASIPWWLGTDTQYF,TGTGCCAGCATCCCCTGGTGGTTAGGCACAGATACGCAGTATTTT
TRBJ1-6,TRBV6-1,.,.,CASSESYSSLGSPLHF,TGTGCCAGCAGTGAAAGTTACAGCTCCCTCGGTTCACCCCTCCACTTT
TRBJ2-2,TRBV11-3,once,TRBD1,CASSPTGVELFF,TGTGCCAGCAGCCCAACAGGGGTGGAGCTGTTTTTT
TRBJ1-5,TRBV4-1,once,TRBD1,CASSSSGTGDGQPQHF,TGCGCCAGCAGCTCCTCCGGGACAGGGGACGGCCAGCCCCAGCATTTT
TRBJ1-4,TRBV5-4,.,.,CASSLGGNNEKLFF,TGTGCCAGCAGCTTAGGGGGAAATAATGAAAAACTGTTTTTT
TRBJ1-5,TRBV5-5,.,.,CASSHSNQPQHF,TGTGCCAGCAGCCATAGCAATCAGCCCCAGCATTTT
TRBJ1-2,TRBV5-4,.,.,CASRNDRLYGYTF,TGTGCCAGCAGGAACGACAGGCTCTATGGCTACACCTTC
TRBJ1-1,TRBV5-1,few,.,CASSRQANLNTEAFF,TGCGCCAGCAGTCGCCAGGCTAATTTGAACACTGAAGCTTTCTTT
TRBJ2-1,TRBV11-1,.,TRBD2,CASSSGTTSSFF,TGTGCCAGCAGCTCCGGGACTACCAGTTCGTTCTTC
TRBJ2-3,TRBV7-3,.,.,CASSLTPLDTQYF,TGTGCCAGCAGCTTAACCCCGTTAGATACGCAGTATTTT